These T cell receptor beta chains were read from a single sample in a study of T-cell reconstitution after alpha-beta-depleted transplantation in children. TCRdb re-derived calls from the PCR reads in MiXCR, one entry per CDR3 protein. The profile shows approximately 500,000 distinct CDR3 sequences, about 10% of them singletons. Sequences were derived from PBMCs, sampled before TCRalphabeta/CD19-depleted stem cell transplant. These receptors all come from a child aged 2-15 years with inherited bone marrow failure, due to receive a stem cell transplant. Both conserved end residues are part of each CDR3. Fields, in order: V gene, J gene, CDR3 length, D gene, clone size, CDR3 protein, CDR3 DNA. A D gene is named only where the DNA matches it firmly. Clone sizes are given selectively: once, few, many, or a class where the clone is expanded.

TRBV14	TRBJ2-7	13	.	many	CASSQALFYEQYF	TGTGCCAGCAGCCAAGCTCTCTTCTACGAGCAGTACTTC
TRBV27	TRBJ1-5	13	.	many	CASSLRDNQPQHF	TGTGCCAGCAGTTTACGAGACAATCAGCCCCAGCATTTT
TRBV2	TRBJ2-2	12	.	.	CASKVGTGELFF	TGTGCCAGCAAGGTCGGGACCGGGGAGCTGTTTTTT
TRBV12-3/TRBV12-4	TRBJ1-5	13	.	many	CASKGGGNQPQHF	TGTGCCAGCAAGGGAGGTGGCAATCAGCCCCAGCATTTT
TRBV27	TRBJ2-7	14	.	many	CASSWSRSSYEQYF	TGTGCCAGCAGTTGGTCTAGGTCCTCCTACGAGCAGTACTTC
TRBV4-3	TRBJ2-7	17	TRBD2	many	CASSQDSAGGPGYEQYF	TGCGCCAGCAGCCAAGATTCTGCGGGAGGGCCGGGATACGAGCAGTACTTC
TRBV4-2	TRBJ1-2	15	.	many	CASSQDVTGDYGYTF	TGTGCCAGCAGCCAAGATGTGACGGGGGACTATGGCTACACCTTC
TRBV7-9	TRBJ1-2	14	.	many	CASSTHRVVNGYTF	TGTGCCAGCAGCACTCACAGGGTGGTAAATGGCTACACCTTC
TRBV27	TRBJ2-1	14	.	few	CASSLRDSNNEQFF	TGTGCCAGCAGTTTAAGGGACTCTAACAATGAGCAGTTCTTC
TRBV18	TRBJ2-7	16	TRBD2	many	CASSPVSGRTPYEQYF	TGTGCCAGCTCACCGGTTAGCGGGAGGACTCCCTACGAGCAGTACTTC
TRBV12-3/TRBV12-4	TRBJ2-5	14	TRBD1	many	CASSRQGVQETQYF	TGTGCCAGCAGCCGACAGGGCGTTCAAGAGACCCAGTACTTC
TRBV19	TRBJ1-2	16	.	.	CASTPEGGGGGNGYTF	TGTGCCAGTACCCCTGAGGGGGGCGGAGGTGGCAATGGCTACACCTTC
TRBV6-1	TRBJ2-1	15	.	few	CASLEGVEGYNEQFF	TGTGCCAGCTTGGAGGGAGTCGAGGGCTACAATGAGCAGTTCTTC
TRBV10-3	TRBJ1-5	14	.	many	CAISSPGNNQPQHF	TGTGCCATCAGCTCCCCAGGGAACAATCAGCCCCAGCATTTT
TRBV27	TRBJ2-1	14	TRBD2	few	CASSFLRESNEQFF	TGTGCCAGCAGTTTTCTGCGGGAGTCCAATGAGCAGTTCTTC
TRBV28	TRBJ2-5	14	TRBD2	.	CASSVPAGEETQYF	TGTGCCAGCAGTGTACCTGCGGGAGAAGAGACCCAGTACTTC
TRBV6-1	TRBJ2-7	15	TRBD1	.	CASSKFRDRGYEQYF	TGTGCCAGCAGCAAGTTCCGGGACAGGGGCTACGAGCAGTACTTC
TRBV7-2	TRBJ2-3	16	TRBD2	few	CASSPPSGGRGDTQYF	TGTGCCAGCAGTCCTCCTAGCGGGGGGAGAGGAGATACGCAGTATTTT
TRBV6-1	TRBJ1-3	16	TRBD1	.	CASRDQGQAAGNTIYF	TGTGCCAGCAGGGACCAGGGACAGGCCGCTGGAAACACCATATATTTT
TRBV7-2	TRBJ2-5	16	TRBD1	few	CASSPRWTGTQETQYF	TGTGCCAGCAGCCCCCGGTGGACAGGGACGCAAGAGACCCAGTACTTC
TRBV3-1	TRBJ2-2	14	.	many	CASSQSGNTGELFF	TGTGCCAGCAGCCAATCGGGGAACACCGGGGAGCTGTTTTTT
TRBV7-2	TRBJ2-7	14	.	many	CASSLLGSSYEQYF	TGTGCCAGCAGCCTACTCGGATCCTCCTACGAGCAGTACTTC
TRBV27	TRBJ2-7	15	TRBD2	many	CASSQTGRAGDEQYF	TGTGCCAGCAGCCAGACTGGGAGGGCGGGAGACGAGCAGTACTTC
TRBV20-1	TRBJ2-7	14	.	few	CSARGHSIAYEQYF	TGCAGTGCTAGAGGACACTCCATTGCCTACGAGCAGTACTTC
TRBV10-2	TRBJ1-5	12	.	many	CASSEVNQPQHF	TGCGCCAGCAGTGAAGTTAATCAGCCCCAGCATTTT
TRBV12-3/TRBV12-4	TRBJ2-2	17	.	many	CASSLVSVRGFGGELFF	TGTGCCAGCAGTTTGGTTTCGGTACGGGGATTCGGCGGGGAGCTGTTTTTT
TRBV2	TRBJ2-7	13	.	many	CASSDRTSYEQYF	TGTGCCAGCAGTGACAGGACCTCCTACGAGCAGTACTTC
TRBV2	TRBJ2-7	14	TRBD2	many	CASSDASGNYEQYF	TGTGCCAGCAGTGACGCTAGCGGGAACTACGAGCAGTACTTC
TRBV6-6	TRBJ2-7	13	TRBD1	.	CASSTGTGVEQYF	TGTGCCAGCAGTACCGGGACAGGGGTAGAGCAGTACTTC
TRBV7-2	TRBJ1-4	17	TRBD1	few	CASSLPVDRGFDEKLFF	TGTGCCAGCAGCCTCCCCGTGGACAGGGGTTTTGATGAAAAACTGTTTTTT
TRBV27	TRBJ2-1	13	TRBD2	few	CASSYGLAGVQFF	TGTGCCAGCAGTTACGGACTAGCGGGAGTGCAGTTCTTC
TRBV5-1	TRBJ2-2	13	.	many	CASSLEATGELFF	TGCGCCAGCAGCTTAGAAGCGACCGGGGAGCTGTTTTTT
TRBV27	TRBJ2-3	15	TRBD1	few	CASRRTGGRTDTQYF	TGTGCCAGCAGGCGGACAGGGGGTCGCACAGATACGCAGTATTTT
TRBV5-4	TRBJ2-5	13	.	many	CASSQEGWGTQYF	TGTGCCAGCAGCCAGGAGGGTTGGGGGACCCAGTACTTC
TRBV29-1	TRBJ2-7	16	TRBD2	.	CSVSLAGPASVYEQYF	TGCAGCGTTTCACTAGCGGGACCTGCGAGCGTCTACGAGCAGTACTTC
TRBV7-9	TRBJ1-4	14	TRBD1	.	CASSFGTGEEKLFF	TGTGCCAGCAGCTTTGGGACAGGGGAAGAAAAACTGTTTTTT
TRBV5-1	TRBJ2-2	14	TRBD1	many	CAIRDRGPSGELFF	TGCGCCATCCGGGACAGGGGGCCGTCCGGGGAGCTGTTTTTT
TRBV20-1	TRBJ2-3	14	TRBD2	many	CSALRPTSADTQYF	TGCAGTGCTCTCCGTCCCACTAGCGCAGATACGCAGTATTTT
TRBV12-3/TRBV12-4	TRBJ1-1	14	TRBD1	few	CASSFSQGGTEAFF	TGTGCCAGCAGTTTCTCCCAGGGGGGGACTGAAGCTTTCTTT
TRBV7-9	TRBJ2-7	15	TRBD1	many	CASSHDRDNNYEQYF	TGTGCCAGCAGCCACGACAGGGATAATAACTACGAGCAGTACTTC